This T cell receptor beta chain comes out of a study of blood T cell repertoires in COVID-19. Study summary: The United States, Italy and Spain provided the acute and convalescent COVID-19 samples.

In the source study's methods: Estimation of nucleated cell counts was performed using reference gene primer amplification. The method was immunoSEQ multiplex PCR; TCRdb's version includes in-frame clones alone and lacks a portion of them. The V and J calls and clone size are taken from that table; D and trimming were inferred from the DNA. The sample records roughly 410,000 clones, around 87% being singletons. Seattle researchers signed up patients amid active infection and tracked them longitudinally. Germline V gene lookup returns CDR1 MNHEY and CDR2 SMNVEV (reference sequence). V was trimmed by 1 base and J by 2 bases, leaving 11 bases between them. The CDR3 runs 16 residues.

V and J are TRBV27 and TRBJ1-4; D gene uncertain. This receptor was obtained from a woman between 55 and 75 years old with COVID-19, enrolled during active disease. Sequenced material: peripheral blood. The CDR3 DNA reads TGTGCCAGCAGTTTATGGGCCGGATCGACTAATGAAAAACTGTTTTTT. This codes for CASSLWAGSTNEKLFF.